Listed below are T cell receptor beta chains from one sample, sequenced in a study of T cell repertoires in cytomegalovirus infection. MiXCR, run by TCRdb on the reads, gives a single entry per CDR3 protein. The repertoire holds about 180,000 distinct CDR3 sequences, with 15% to 20% as singletons. Sample: CD8+ T cells from PBMCs. These receptors were collected from a human donor in good health (CMV status not recorded). Some clones in this sample may be carry-over from other donors' samples. Each CDR3 is given with its conserved first and last residue. Each record gives: V gene, J gene, D gene, clone size, CDR3 protein, CDR3 DNA. A D gene is named only where the DNA matches it firmly. Clone size appears in some rows only: once, few, many, or a class for an expanded clone.

TRBV7-4,TRBJ2-7,TRBD1,few,CASSHQQGVSYEQYF,TGTGCCAGCAGTCATCAACAGGGGGTCTCCTACGAGCAGTACTTC
TRBV7-9,TRBJ2-1,TRBD2,.,CASSRPLAGINEQFF,TGTGCCAGCAGTCGACCGCTAGCGGGGATTAATGAGCAGTTCTTC
TRBV12-3/TRBV12-4,TRBJ2-1,.,.,CASTAGSSYNEQFF,TGTGCCAGCACCGCCGGGAGTTCCTACAATGAGCAGTTCTTC
TRBV4-3,TRBJ2-1,.,few,CASSPELGSYNEQFF,TGCGCCAGCAGCCCCGAATTGGGCTCCTACAATGAGCAGTTCTTC
TRBV9,TRBJ2-1,TRBD1,.,CASSVERVGQGVRNEQFF,TGTGCCAGCAGCGTAGAGAGGGTGGGACAGGGGGTTCGCAATGAGCAGTTCTTC
TRBV28,TRBJ1-2,.,.,CASSFEGAVGGYTF,TGTGCCAGCAGTTTCGAAGGGGCGGTAGGCGGCTACACCTTC
TRBV6-6,TRBJ1-1,.,once,CASIYGFRTEAFF,TGTGCCAGCATTTACGGTTTCAGAACTGAAGCTTTCTTT
TRBV27,TRBJ2-1,.,few,CASSLWESSYNEQFF,TGTGCCAGCAGTTTATGGGAGAGCTCCTACAATGAGCAGTTCTTC
TRBV7-9,TRBJ1-5,.,.,CASTDGGQPQHF,TGTGCCAGCACCGACGGGGGTCAGCCCCAGCATTTT
TRBV4-1,TRBJ2-7,TRBD1,.,CASSQGQGNDEQYF,TGCGCCAGCAGCCAAGGACAGGGGAACGACGAGCAGTACTTC
TRBV14,TRBJ2-1,.,.,CASSQDYGFSSYNEQFF,TGTGCCAGCAGCCAAGATTACGGTTTCAGCTCCTACAATGAGCAGTTCTTC
TRBV11-1,TRBJ2-2,.,few,CASGEFDANTGELFF,TGTGCCAGCGGGGAGTTTGACGCGAACACCGGGGAGCTGTTTTTT
TRBV5-6,TRBJ2-3,TRBD2,.,CASIKAGYTDTQYF,TGTGCCAGCATCAAAGCGGGGTACACAGATACGCAGTATTTT
TRBV28,TRBJ2-1,.,.,CASKLWWRGDSYNEQFF,TGTGCCAGCAAGTTGTGGTGGAGGGGGGACTCCTACAATGAGCAGTTCTTC
TRBV6-4,TRBJ1-6,.,.,CASSDSTDGNSPLHF,TGTGCCAGCAGTGACTCTACGGACGGGAATTCACCCCTCCACTTT
TRBV28,TRBJ2-7,.,.,CASSLLRSSYEQYF,TGTGCCAGCAGTTTATTGAGGAGCTCCTACGAGCAGTACTTC
TRBV11-2,TRBJ2-2,.,few,CASSLATFWAGELFF,TGTGCCAGCAGCTTAGCCACTTTCTGGGCCGGGGAGCTGTTTTTT